Listed here are 15 T cell receptor beta chains from one sample, sequenced in a study of shared clonotypes between healthy human individuals. Produced via immunoSEQ multiplex PCR; TCRdb's table is partial and in-frame only. The table lists about 560,000 clones, 70% to 80% of them singletons. The sequencing sample was made of PBMCs. The source of these receptors is a middle-aged woman in good health. Some clones in this sample may be carry-over from other donors' samples.

This clone was counted only a few times. The chain links TRBV6-1 to TRBJ1-2; 8 bases align to TRBD1. The CDR3 has 15 residues. The germline V gene encodes CDR1 MNHNS and CDR2 SASEGT. V shed 11 bases and J 4 bases; nucleotides not matched to a gene: 15. CDR3: CAARTPGQDPYGYTF. The DNA for the CDR3 is TGTGCCGCCCGGACCCCGGGACAGGACCCCTATGGCTACACCTTC.

V and J are TRBV6-5 and TRBJ2-1, with 7 bases identical to TRBD2. The CDR3 covers 16 residues. Germline V gene sequence: CDR1 MNHEY, CDR2 SVGAGI. Trimming at V came to 2 bases and at J to 0 bases, leaving 4 bases not matched to a gene. CDR3: CASSYHGGSSYNEQFF. CDR3 DNA sequence: TGTGCCAGCAGTTACCACGGCGGGAGCTCCTACAATGAGCAGTTCTTC.

This clone was observed a handful of times. The rearrangement joins TRBV28 to TRBJ2-5; D gene ambiguous. The CDR3 runs 11 residues. CDR1 MDHEN and CDR2 SYDVKM come from the germline V gene. V lost 3 bases, J lost 8 bases, and 7 bases lay in between. CDR3 sequence: CASSFGATQYF. Written as DNA, the CDR3 is TGTGCCAGCAGTTTTGGCGCAACCCAGTACTTC.

This clone has a count of ten or more. The genes are TRBV28 and TRBJ1-5; no reliable D call. Between the trimmed V and J ends, which lost 5 bases and 5 bases, there was a span of 7 bases. Germline V lookup: CDR1 MDHEN, CDR2 SYDVKM. The CDR3 covers 12 residues. Here the CDR3 reads CASSDTHQPQHF. CDR3 nucleotides: TGTGCCAGCAGTGATACTCATCAGCCCCAGCATTTT.

The chain joins TRBV6-1 to TRBJ1-2, with unresolved D. This CDR3 region has 11 residues. Trimming shortened V by 10 bases and J by 1 base, and 7 bases separated the two germline ends. The V gene's germline CDR1 is MNHNS and CDR2 SASEGT. Here the CDR3 reads CATLDNYGYTF. CDR3 coding DNA: TGTGCCACCCTAGATAACTATGGCTACACCTTC.

This clone was seen more than once but under ten times. The genes are TRBV5-8 and TRBJ2-1, with TRBD2 as a possible D gene (6 bases). V lost 6 bases, J lost 4 bases, and 14 bases lay in between. The V gene's germline CDR1 is SGHTS and CDR2 YDEGEE. CDR3 length: 14 amino acids. The CDR3 nucleotides read TGTGCCAGCAATCGGGAGTCGGGATACAATGAGCAGTTCTTC. Amino acids: CASNRESGYNEQFF.

This clone has only a few counts. This chain connects TRBV10-3 to TRBJ2-7; D not certain. CDR3 length: 12 amino acids. CDR1 and CDR2 (germline): ENHRY, SYGVKD. Trimming took 2 bases from V and 3 from J, leaving 5 bases between them. CDR3 in DNA: TGTGCCATCAGTGAGCAGAACTACGAGCAGTACTTC. As protein: CAISEQNYEQYF.

A few counts support this clone. The rearrangement uses TRBV7-8 and TRBJ2-7, with a weak D call TRBD2 (6 bases). Per the germline V gene, CDR1 is SGHVS and CDR2 is FQNEAQ. The V and J ends lost 2 bases and 2 bases respectively, with 7 bases between them. The CDR3 is 13 amino acids. CDR3 bases: TGTGCCAGCAGCTTACTAGCGACCTACGAGCAGTACTTC. It is translated as CASSLLATYEQYF. The full variable domain, in which reference TRBV7-8 and TRBJ2-7 provide the parts outside the CDR3, is GAGVSQSPRYKVAKRGQDVALRCDPISGHVSLFWYQQALGQGPEFLTYFQNEAQLDKSGLPSDRFFAERPEGSVSTLKIQRTQQEDSAVYLCASSLLATYEQYFGPGTRLTVT.

This clone was observed a single time. J is TRBJ1-5 and V is TRBV19; D is unresolved. The germline CDR1 and CDR2 sequences are LNHDA and SQIVND (reference sequence). Trimming took off 10 bases at V and 0 bases at J, with 10 bases between the two ends. The CDR3 is 13 amino acids. As DNA, the CDR3 is TGTGCCACCAGAGGTGTTAGCAATCAGCCCCAGCATTTT. Translated, it gives CATRGVSNQPQHF.

This clone has more than one count but fewer than ten. The J gene is TRBJ1-4, the V gene TRBV6-6, with a tentative D call TRBD1 (6 bases). Germline CDR1 and CDR2: MNHNY and SVGAGI (reference sequence). Deletions cut 8 bases from V and 6 bases from J, with 10 bases between. CDR3 length equals 12 residues. Here the CDR3 DNA reads TGTGCCAGCGCTCGGACAGATGAAAAACTGTTTTTT. Its protein is CASARTDEKLFF.

This chain links TRBV5-4 with TRBJ1-4; D is unresolved. The V gene lost 1 base and the J gene lost 6 bases, with 13 bases spanning the gap. Germline CDR1 reads SGHNT; CDR2 reads YYREEE (reference sequence). The CDR3 covers 15 residues. The CDR3 region is CASSLSAGSDEKLFF. The CDR3 region has the DNA TGTGCCAGCAGCTTGAGTGCGGGTAGCGATGAAAAACTGTTTTTT.

A single count supports this clone. V is TRBV5-1 and J is TRBJ1-3; D call uncertain. Germline lookup yields CDR1 SGHRS and CDR2 YFSETQ. The ends were cut back, 2 bases at V and 2 bases at J, with 8 bases in the middle. The CDR3 runs 14 residues. The CDR3 region is CASSFGGPGNTIYF. The CDR3 DNA follows: TGCGCCAGCAGCTTCGGTGGACCTGGAAACACCATATATTTT.

A single count supports this clone. The chain joins TRBV27 to TRBJ1-1, with TRBD1 as a possible D gene (5 bases). Germline V gives CDR1 MNHEY, CDR2 SMNVEV (reference sequence). V was shortened by 5 bases and J by 5 bases, with 24 bases between the two germline ends. The CDR3 is 17 residues long. CDR3 sequence reads: CASSLSGTGGRRTEAFF. CDR3 DNA sequence: TGTGCCAGCAGTCTGTCCGGGACGGGGGGTAGGCGGACTGAAGCTTTCTTT.

The chain is built from TRBV21-1 and TRBJ1-2; TRBD1, the table's D call, was not compared with the DNA. TRBV21-1 is listed as a pseudogene. There are 14 residues in the CDR3. Written as DNA, the CDR3 is TGTGCCAGCGCCCAGGACAGGGGCAACTATGGCTACACCTTC. Translating it yields CASAQDRGNYGYTF.

With regard to this clone: Different DNA sequences within this sample yield the same CDR3. The DNA for the CDR3 is TGCGCCAGCAGCTTGGTGGGGGGCGCAGATACGCAGTATTTT. Its translation: CASSLVGGADTQYF. The chain carries TRBV5-1 and TRBJ2-3; D could derive from TRBD1 or TRBD2 (6 bases each). The CDR3 loop spans 14 amino acids. V lost 0 bases and J 4 bases, leaving 9 bases between the germline ends. Per the germline V gene, CDR1 is SGHRS and CDR2 is YFSETQ.